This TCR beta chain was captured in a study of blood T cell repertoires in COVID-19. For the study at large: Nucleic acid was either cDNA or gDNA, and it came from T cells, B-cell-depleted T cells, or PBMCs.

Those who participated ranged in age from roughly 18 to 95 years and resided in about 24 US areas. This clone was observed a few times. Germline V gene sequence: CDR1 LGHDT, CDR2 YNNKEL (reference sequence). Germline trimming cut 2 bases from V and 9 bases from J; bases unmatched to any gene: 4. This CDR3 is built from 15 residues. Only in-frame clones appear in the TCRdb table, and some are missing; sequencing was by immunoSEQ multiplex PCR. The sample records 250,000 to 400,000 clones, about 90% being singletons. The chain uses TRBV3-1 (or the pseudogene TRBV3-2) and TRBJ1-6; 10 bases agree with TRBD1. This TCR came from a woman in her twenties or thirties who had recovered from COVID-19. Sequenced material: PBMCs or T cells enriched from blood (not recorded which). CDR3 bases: TGTGCCAGCAGCCAAAGGGACAGGGGAATTTCACCCCTCCACTTT. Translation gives CASSQRDRGISPLHF.